The sequence of this TCR beta chain was determined in a study of blood T cell repertoires in COVID-19. Study overall: T cells, B-cell-depleted T cells, or PBMCs supplied cDNA or gDNA.

This CDR3 contains 14 residues. Trimming cost V 4 bases and J 7 bases; bases outside gene matches: 6. Germline assignment: CDR1 LNHDA and CDR2 SQIVND (reference sequence). Generated by immunoSEQ multiplex PCR, the TCRdb table keeps only in-frame clones and is missing some. The sample shows 350,000 to 400,000 clones, about 90% of them seen only once. Participants' reported clinical history set cohort assignment. The recovered donors of Cohort 3 showed two negative PCRs, clearance, or symptom resolution. This sequence originates from a woman in her twenties or thirties who had recovered from COVID-19. The sample comprised PBMCs or T cells enriched from blood (not recorded which). V and J are TRBV19 and TRBJ1-4; 7 bases fit TRBD1. CDR3 amino acids: CASSTEGAREKLFF. The CDR3 coding sequence is TGTGCCAGTAGTACCGAGGGGGCCCGTGAAAAACTGTTTTTT.